The 2 T cell receptor beta chains below all came from one sample that was sequenced in a study of T cells in Graves' hyperthyroidism and ophthalmopathy. Researchers amplified the TCR beta CDR3 regions from RNA transcripts. The primer set for the first-round RT-PCR of the TCR CDR3 was HTBI. In TCRdb, the multiplex PCR reads were re-called with MiXCR into one record per CDR3 protein. The data show 410,000 or so distinct CDR3 sequences, about 15% seen once. The specimen was blood. These receptors came from a man younger than 35 with Graves' ophthalmopathy.

At least ten counts were recorded for this clonotype. The rearrangement uses TRBV5-1 and TRBJ2-7, with D perhaps TRBD1 (6 bases). Trimming removed 3 bases at V and 2 bases at J, with 12 bases between. Germline V gives CDR1 SGHRS, CDR2 YFSETQ. There are 14 residues in the CDR3. The CDR3 DNA reads as TGCGCCAGCAGCTCCGGGACACCTACCTACGAGCAGTACTTC. Its translation: CASSSGTPTYEQYF. The full variable domain, with the rest looked up from reference TRBV5-1 and TRBJ2-7, is KAGVTQTPRYLIKTRGQQVTLSCSPISGHRSVSWYQQTPGQGLQFLFEYFSETQRNKGNFPGRFSGRQFSNSRSEMNVSTLELGDSALYLCASSSGTPTYEQYFGPGTRLTVT.

V is TRBV2 and J is TRBJ2-7, with 11 positions matching TRBD2. The CDR3 spans 15 residues. Germline V lookup: CDR1 SNHLY, CDR2 FYNNEI. V shed 5 bases, J shed 3 bases, and the junction held 6 bases outside the gene matches. CDR3 DNA: TGTGCCAGCAGTAAACTAGCGGGGGTGGGCTACGAGCAGTACTTC. It is translated as CASSKLAGVGYEQYF.